This T cell receptor beta chain was documented in a study of T-cell reconstitution after alpha-beta-depleted transplantation in children. The table lists this clonotype with a few counts. The antigen remains undetermined. General observations from the study: The study reportedly traced alpha-beta T cells about two months after transplant to several hundred expanded graft clones.

Construction of the TCRbeta library involved unique molecular identifiers. TCRdb used MiXCR to reprocess the PCR reads, holding one entry per CDR3 protein. Altogether some 110,000 distinct CDR3 sequences are present, around a tenth being singletons, with the ten largest covering less than 45%. The CDR3 runs 15 residues. The germline gives CDR1 MNHNS, CDR2 SASEGT. V dropped 5 bases and J dropped 5 bases, with 15 bases sitting between them. The source was PBMCs, collected before TCRalphabeta/CD19-depleted stem cell transplant. This TCR derives from a boy aged 2 to 10 with acute lymphoblastic leukemia, due to receive a stem cell transplant. The chain is built from TRBV6-1 and TRBJ1-4; TRBD1 is a possible D gene (5 bases). The CDR3 loop is CASSKQGLKNEKLFF. CDR3 nucleotides: TGTGCCAGCAGTAAGCAGGGTTTAAAGAATGAAAAACTGTTTTTT.